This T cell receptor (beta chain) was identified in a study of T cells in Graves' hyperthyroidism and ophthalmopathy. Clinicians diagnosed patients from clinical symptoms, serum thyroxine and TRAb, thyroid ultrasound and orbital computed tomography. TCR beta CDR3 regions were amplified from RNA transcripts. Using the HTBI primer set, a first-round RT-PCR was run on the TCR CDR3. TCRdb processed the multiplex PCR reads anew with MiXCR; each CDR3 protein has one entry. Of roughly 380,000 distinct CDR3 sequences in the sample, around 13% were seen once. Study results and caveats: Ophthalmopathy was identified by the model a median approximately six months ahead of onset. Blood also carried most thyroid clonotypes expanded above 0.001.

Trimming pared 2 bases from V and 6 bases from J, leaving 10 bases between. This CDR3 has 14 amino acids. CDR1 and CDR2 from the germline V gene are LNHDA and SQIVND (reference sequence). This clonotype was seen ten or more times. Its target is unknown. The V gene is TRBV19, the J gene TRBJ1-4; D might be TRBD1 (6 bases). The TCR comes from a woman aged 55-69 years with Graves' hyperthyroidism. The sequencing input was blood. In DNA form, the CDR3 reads TGTGCCAGTAGTATATCACAGGGCGATGAAAAACTGTTTTTT. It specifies CASSISQGDEKLFF.